The clone carrying this TCR beta chain was observed many times. This sample is part of a study of blood T cell repertoires in COVID-19. In the authors' methods: Reference gene primer amplification in the assay estimated nucleated cell counts. The table came from immunoSEQ multiplex PCR; TCRdb's copy has only in-frame clones and leaves some out. The V and J calls and the clone size are those of that table, but D and trimming were determined from the DNA. The sample includes around 140,000 clones, 85% to 90% seen only once; the top ten take around 19%. After removal of 4 bases from V and 10 bases from J, the junction contained 14 bases not matched to a gene. The CDR3 contains 16 residues. CDR1 SGHTA and CDR2 FQGNSA come from the germline V gene.

Material for sequencing was peripheral blood. This TCR came from a man aged 45-60 years with active or convalescent COVID-19. This rearrangement joins TRBV7-2 to TRBJ1-4, with 8 bases identical to TRBD1. CDR3 bases: TGTGCCAGCAGCTCTACAAACACAGGGGGGCCGGGAAAACTGTTTTTT. Translating it yields CASSSTNTGGPGKLFF.